The 22 T cell receptor beta chains presented below share a single source sample, sequenced in a study of blood T cell repertoires in COVID-19 (dated by TCRdb to about 2020). Libraries were made using the immunoSEQ multiplex PCR assay. The source is immuneACCESS, and TCRdb retained only in-frame sequences with V and J called. Part of the clones is not carried over; for the studies checked, unresolved V genes explain less than half of this, and the remainder is unexplained. The sample yields approximately 86,000 clones; roughly nine tenths were counted once. 8% to 9.5% of the sample belongs to the ten largest clones. Sequencing used peripheral blood. These receptors were taken from a man between 45 and 60 years old with acute or convalescent COVID-19.

The chain carries TRBV10-1 and TRBJ1-1; tentative D call: TRBD1 (6 bases). Trimming pared 7 bases from V and 4 bases from J, leaving 19 bases between. The CDR3 extends over 15 amino acids. In germline, CDR1 is WNHNN, CDR2 SYGVQD (reference sequence). The CDR3 nucleotides are TGCGCCAGCAACTTCGAGCAGGGGACCCCCACTGAAGCTTTCTTT. It specifies CASNFEQGTPTEAFF.

The genes are TRBV7-2 and TRBJ1-1, with TRBD1 identical over 8 bases. The CDR3 has 13 amino acids. Germline V CDR1 and CDR2: SGHTA, FQGNSA. Losses at the gene ends were 5 bases for V and 7 bases for J; bases not matched to a gene: 6. CDR3 bases: TGTGCCAGCAGCCTAGACAGGGGTTTTGAAGCTTTCTTT. Protein product: CASSLDRGFEAFF.

This clone was seen once. This chain links TRBV18 with TRBJ1-5, with 8 positions matching TRBD1. CDR3 length: 14 amino acids. Germline V gene lookup returns CDR1 KGHSH and CDR2 LQKENI. With V trimmed by 6 bases and J by 5 bases, 6 bases remained unmatched. The CDR3 region has the DNA TGTGCCAGCTCTCCGACAGGGGCGGATCAGCCCCAGCATTTT. Translated, it gives CASSPTGADQPQHF.

The chain links TRBV5-1 to TRBJ2-7; the D gene is possibly TRBD1 (7 bases). CDR1 SGHRS and CDR2 YFSETQ come from the germline V gene. The CDR3 totals 12 residues. Trimming stripped 10 bases from V and 5 bases from J, with 16 bases between. CDR3 bases: TGCGCCGGAGGGGGCAGGGAGGACGAGCAGTACGTC. Translation: CAGGGREDEQYV.

The chain carries TRBV18 and TRBJ2-1, with 8 bases identical to TRBD2. With V trimmed by 2 bases and J by 5 bases, 2 bases remained unmatched. Germline V gene lookup returns CDR1 KGHSH and CDR2 LQKENI. The CDR3 is 14 amino acids. CDR3: CASSPVTSDNEQFF. In DNA, the CDR3 is TGTGCCAGCTCACCAGTGACTAGCGACAATGAGCAGTTCTTC.

The chain is built from TRBV6-5 and TRBJ2-1; 7 bases are a match to TRBD1. V dropped 0 bases and J dropped 3; count of bases not matched to a gene: 5. The CDR3 sequence is 16 residues long. Germline-derived CDR1 and CDR2 are MNHEY and SVGAGI. The chain's CDR3 is CASSYSPGQSYNEQFF. The CDR3 nucleotides read TGTGCCAGCAGTTACTCCCCGGGACAGAGCTACAATGAGCAGTTCTTC.

The chain has TRBV6-5 and TRBJ1-1; TRBD1 aligns across 9 bases. This CDR3 is built from 13 residues. Germline CDR1 and CDR2: MNHEY and SVGAGI. After removal of 5 bases from V and 5 bases from J, the junction contained 3 bases not matched to a gene. This chain's CDR3 is CASSQTGGTEAFF. The CDR3 DNA follows: TGTGCCAGCAGTCAGACAGGGGGGACTGAAGCTTTCTTT.

The sample holds one count of this clone. CDR3 in amino acids: CASSTQPGGTAGYTF. The DNA of the CDR3 is TGTGCCAGCAGCACCCAACCCGGGGGGACGGCTGGCTACACCTTC. V gene TRBV11-2 combines with J gene TRBJ1-2; D might be TRBD1 (5 bases). The ends were cut back, 5 bases at V and 7 bases at J, with 20 bases in the middle. This CDR3 contains 15 residues. The germline V gene has CDR1 SGHAT and CDR2 FQNNGV.

The chain uses TRBV27 and TRBJ1-2; perhaps TRBD1 as D (6 bases). The CDR3 spans 14 residues. The V end was cut by 7 bases, the J end by 4 bases, with 16 bases between. From germline, CDR1 is MNHEY and CDR2 SMNVEV (reference sequence). In DNA form, the CDR3 reads TGTGCCAGCACCACCATTACAGGGTCCTATGGCTACACCTTC. Translating gives CASTTITGSYGYTF.

V gene TRBV18 combines with J gene TRBJ2-5; TRBD2 matches 13 bases. CDR3 length equals 18 residues. Germline values: CDR1 KGHSH, CDR2 LQKENI. J was trimmed by 4 bases and V by 4 bases; bases with no gene match: 12. CDR3 amino acids: CASSRPGLAGAGRETQYF. The CDR3, as DNA: TGTGCCAGCTCACGACCAGGACTAGCGGGGGCCGGGAGAGAGACCCAGTACTTC.

CDR3 DNA: TGTGCCATCAGAGAACAGGGCGGCAATCAGCCCCAGCATTTT. Its protein is CAIREQGGNQPQHF. This chain links TRBV10-3 with TRBJ1-5, with a possible D match to TRBD1 (6 bases). The CDR3 length is 14 residues. Per germline, CDR1 ENHRY and CDR2 SYGVKD. V was shortened by 6 bases and J by 2 bases, with 11 bases between the two germline ends.

The rearrangement links TRBV4-1 to TRBJ2-2; TRBD2 might be the D (6 bases). V gave up 4 bases and J gave up 4 bases, with 22 bases separating them. CDR3 size: 18 residues. Germline CDR1 MGHRA, CDR2 YSYEKL. The CDR3 reads CASSLPGQRVGPTGELFF. CDR3 nucleotide sequence: TGCGCCAGCAGCCTCCCCGGCCAGCGGGTGGGGCCCACCGGGGAGCTGTTTTTT.

This CDR3 reads CASSYQGFPSTEAFF. In DNA form, the CDR3 reads TGTGCCAGCAGTTACCAGGGATTCCCTAGCACTGAAGCTTTCTTT. This chain connects TRBV6-5 to TRBJ1-1; the D gene is possibly TRBD1 (5 bases). CDR1 is MNHEY, CDR2 SVGAGI, per germline. V was shortened by 2 bases and J by 4 bases, with 14 bases between the two germline ends. The CDR3 contains 15 residues.

V is TRBV4-1 and J is TRBJ2-7, with 9 bases fitting TRBD1. The ends lost 2 bases at V and 2 bases at J; junction bases unmatched: 10. CDR1 MGHRA and CDR2 YSYEKL come from the germline V gene. The CDR3 runs 17 residues. The CDR3 DNA reads as TGCGCCAGCAGCCAACATCCCCCCGGGACAGGGCCCTACGAGCAGTACTTC. Protein: CASSQHPPGTGPYEQYF.

The chain carries TRBV5-4 and TRBJ1-2, with 7 bases matching TRBD1. V shed 1 base, J shed 3 bases, and the junction held 6 bases outside the gene matches. Per the germline V gene, CDR1 is SGHNT and CDR2 is YYREEE (reference sequence). The CDR3 is 15 amino acids. CDR3 in amino acids: CASSLRSGGYYGYTF. As DNA, the CDR3 is TGTGCCAGCAGCTTGAGGTCAGGGGGGTACTATGGCTACACCTTC.

This sequence joins TRBV19 and TRBJ1-2; 8 nucleotides agree with TRBD1. This CDR3 has 14 residues. Germline V gene lookup returns CDR1 LNHDA and CDR2 SQIVND (reference sequence). J was trimmed by 5 bases and V by 7 bases; bases with no gene match: 9. In DNA, the CDR3 is TGTGCCAGTACCGCGACAGGGGCCGGTTATGGCTACACCTTC. This translates into CASTATGAGYGYTF.

The chain joins TRBV18 to TRBJ2-5; TRBD2 is a possible D gene (5 bases). Germline lookup yields CDR1 KGHSH and CDR2 LQKENI. The V gene lost 3 bases and the J gene lost 0 bases, with 11 bases spanning the gap. The CDR3 length is 15 residues. The CDR3 coding sequence is TGTGCCAGCTCACCTGGAATGGACTACCAAGAGACCCAGTACTTC. It encodes CASSPGMDYQETQYF. The entire variable domain, with the rest obtained from reference TRBV18 and TRBJ2-5, is as follows: NAGVMQNPRHLVRRRGQEARLRCSPMKGHSHVYWYRQLPEEGLKFMVYLQKENIIDESGMPKERFSAEFPKEGPSILRIQQVVRGDSAAYFCASSPGMDYQETQYFGPGTRLLVL.

The chain carries TRBV28 and TRBJ1-4; no firm D call. The CDR3 has 13 amino acids. From germline, CDR1 is MDHEN and CDR2 SYDVKM. Trimming cost V 4 bases and J 8 bases, with 11 bases left between them. The CDR3 loop reads CASSWRDGEKLFF. The CDR3 DNA reads TGTGCCAGCAGTTGGAGGGATGGAGAAAAACTGTTTTTT.

V usage is TRBV6-4 and J usage is TRBJ1-5, with D possibly TRBD1 on 5 matching bases. The CDR3 loop spans 13 amino acids. CDR1 is MRHNA and CDR2 is SNTAGT in the germline V gene. With 3 bases removed from V and 3 bases from J, the gap between germline ends came to 6 bases. CDR3 in DNA: TGTGCCAGCAGTGAACAGGTCAATCAGCCCCAGCATTTT. Translating it yields CASSEQVNQPQHF.

This clone was seen a single time. The chain carries TRBV5-1 and TRBJ1-2; 10 bases are a match to TRBD1. The CDR3 extends over 15 amino acids. Germline values: CDR1 SGHRS, CDR2 YFSETQ. V was clipped by 4 bases and J by 7 bases; unmatched bases: 10. The CDR3 coding sequence is TGCGCCAGCAGCGACCCGACAGGGGGCAACGGTGGCTACACCTTC. Protein: CASSDPTGGNGGYTF.

The J gene is TRBJ2-7, the V gene TRBV28; 9 positions agree with TRBD2. The V gene's germline CDR1 is MDHEN and CDR2 SYDVKM. V was clipped by 3 bases and J by 9 bases; unmatched bases: 15. CDR3 length: 16 amino acids. This CDR3 reads CASSLAGGRFYGLQYV. DNA for the CDR3: TGTGCCAGCAGTTTGGCGGGGGGGCGTTTCTACGGTCTGCAGTACGTC.

The chain combines TRBV12-3 or TRBV12-4 with TRBJ2-3, with D possibly matching TRBD2 (7 bases). The CDR3 is 13 amino acids. The V and J ends lost 3 bases and 6 bases respectively, with 10 bases between them. CDR3 sequence: CASSFGGADTQYF. The CDR3 nucleotides read TGTGCCAGCAGTTTTGGGGGGGCCGATACGCAGTATTTT.